A single sample is the source of the 20 T cell receptor beta chains below, sequenced in a study of blood T cell repertoires in COVID-19. TCRdb's table, derived via immunoSEQ multiplex PCR, lists solely in-frame clones and lacks some. Of about 220,000 clones detected, 70% to 90% appear once; the ten largest clones hold about 2.4%. Sequencing was carried out using peripheral blood. The source of these receptors is a woman between 65 and 79 years old with COVID-19, enrolled during active disease.

V usage is TRBV27 and J usage is TRBJ2-7, with 10 bases matching TRBD2. V shed 8 bases, J shed 2 bases, and the junction held 6 bases outside the gene matches. This CDR3 contains 14 residues. Germline CDR1 reads MNHEY; CDR2 reads SMNVEV (reference sequence). The CDR3 sequence: CASAITSGAYEQYF. CDR3 nucleotide sequence: TGTGCCAGCGCGATAACTAGCGGGGCCTACGAGCAGTACTTC.

V gene TRBV4-3 combines with J gene TRBJ2-6; 10 nucleotides align to TRBD2. The CDR3 is made up of 22 amino acids. Germline values: CDR1 LGHNA, CDR2 YSLEER. Unmatched junction bases numbered 14, after V lost 0 bases and J lost 0 bases. The CDR3 nucleotides read TGCGCCAGCAGCCAAGATCCCCTAGCGGGGGTCTTCCACAGCTCTGGGGCCAACGTCCTGACTTTC. Amino acid sequence: CASSQDPLAGVFHSSGANVLTF.

The chain is built from TRBV7-3 and TRBJ2-1; 9 bases map to TRBD2. The germline gives CDR1 SGHTA, CDR2 FQGTGA. The length of the CDR3 is 15 residues. The ends lost 5 bases at V and 5 bases at J; junction bases unmatched: 7. The CDR3 DNA reads TGTGCCAGCAGCCCCGGACTAGCGTTTCACAATGAGCAGTTCTTC. This sequence encodes CASSPGLAFHNEQFF.

The chain employs TRBV19 and TRBJ2-7; D is perhaps TRBD2 (5 bases). CDR3 size: 13 residues. CDR1 is LNHDA and CDR2 is SQIVND in the germline V gene (reference sequence). With 2 bases removed from V and 5 bases from J, the gap between germline ends came to 10 bases. This CDR3 is CASSITAGDEQYF. CDR3 DNA sequence: TGTGCCAGTAGTATAACGGCCGGGGACGAGCAGTACTTC.

The V and J genes are TRBV7-2 and TRBJ2-6, with D unclear. V lost 0 bases and J 1 base, leaving 7 bases between the germline ends. The CDR3 has 16 amino acids. Germline V CDR1 and CDR2: SGHTA, FQGNSA. CDR3 nucleotides: TGTGCCAGCAGCTTAGCGCCCGGGTCTGGGGCCAACGTCCTGACTTTC. Amino acid sequence: CASSLAPGSGANVLTF.

V is TRBV6-2 or TRBV6-3 and J is TRBJ1-1; no definite D call. This CDR3 is built from 14 residues. Per germline, CDR1 MNHEY and CDR2 SVGEGT. Trimming cost V 4 bases and J 2 bases, with 11 bases left between them. CDR3 loop: CASSSTGANTEAFF. The CDR3 DNA follows: TGTGCCAGCAGTTCGACCGGAGCTAACACTGAAGCTTTCTTT.

V gene TRBV5-6 combines with J gene TRBJ2-4; 9 bases are shared with TRBD2. V was pared by 4 bases and J by 0 bases, with 14 bases of the junction left unmatched. This CDR3 has 19 residues. Looked up from germline, CDR1 is SGHDT and CDR2 is YYEEEE. For the CDR3, the DNA is TGTGCCAGCAGCCCAAAACTAGCGGGTCTGGGACTAGCCAAAAACATTCAGTACTTC. As protein: CASSPKLAGLGLAKNIQYF.

V and J are TRBV6-5 and TRBJ1-6; D is perhaps TRBD1 (5 bases). Trimming took 2 bases from V and 6 from J, leaving 8 bases between them. This CDR3 region has 14 residues. The germline V gene encodes CDR1 MNHEY and CDR2 SVGAGI. CDR3 in amino acids: CASSYAGGNSPLHF. Written as DNA, the CDR3 is TGTGCCAGCAGTTACGCCGGGGGTAATTCACCCCTCCACTTT.

The rearrangement uses TRBV2 and TRBJ2-2; D is undetermined. CDR1 is SNHLY and CDR2 is FYNNEI in the germline V gene. This CDR3 region has 15 residues. V was pared by 4 bases and J by 1 base, with 10 bases between. Here the CDR3 DNA reads TGTGCCAGCAGTGCTCAGAACCTGAACACCGGGGAGCTGTTTTTT. Translating gives CASSAQNLNTGELFF.

The V and J genes are TRBV9 and TRBJ2-1, with 10 bases fitting TRBD1. Germline V gene sequence: CDR1 SGDLS, CDR2 YYNGEE. This CDR3 contains 16 residues. The V and J ends lost 4 bases and 5 bases, in that order; junction bases with no gene match: 9. This CDR3 is CASSPLTGQGDNEQFF. DNA of the CDR3: TGTGCCAGCAGCCCCCTGACCGGACAGGGGGACAATGAGCAGTTCTTC.

The chain combines TRBV12-3 or TRBV12-4 with TRBJ2-1; weak D call: TRBD2 (5 bases). The CDR3 consists of 13 residues. V lost 1 base to trimming and J lost 10 bases, with 11 bases between them. The CDR3 DNA reads TGTGCCAGCAGTTTAGTAGAGGGAAACGAGCAGTTCTTC. This encodes CASSLVEGNEQFF.

The chain joins TRBV10-3 to TRBJ1-5; 7 bases line up with TRBD1. The V gene's germline CDR1 is ENHRY and CDR2 SYGVKD. The CDR3 is made up of 15 amino acids. V gave up 3 bases and J gave up 2 bases; unmatched junction bases: 4. The CDR3 spells CAISDGQAGNQPQHF. CDR3 nucleotide sequence: TGTGCCATCAGTGACGGACAGGCGGGCAATCAGCCCCAGCATTTT.

The gene calls are TRBV5-1 and TRBJ1-4; no firm D call. The V end was cut by 0 bases, the J end by 8 bases, with 11 bases between. CDR1 and CDR2 (germline): SGHRS, YFSETQ. The CDR3 contains 14 residues. CDR3 sequence reads: CASSLGQSWEKLFF. As DNA, the CDR3 is TGCGCCAGCAGCTTGGGGCAGTCCTGGGAAAAACTGTTTTTT.

The chain is built from TRBV30 and TRBJ1-1; D might be TRBD1 (6 bases). Germline CDR1 reads GTSNPN; CDR2 reads SVGIG (reference sequence). V was trimmed by 7 bases and J by 4 bases, leaving 13 bases between them. CDR3 size: 12 residues. CDR3 amino acids: CALGARGTEAFF. CDR3 sequence (DNA): TGTGCCTTGGGGGCCCGTGGCACTGAAGCTTTCTTT.

The rearrangement uses TRBV27 and TRBJ1-4; TRBD1 matches 9 bases. The CDR3 is 15 residues long. Germline CDR1 MNHEY, CDR2 SMNVEV (reference sequence). Trimming took 5 bases from V and 8 from J; bases not matched to a gene: 9. CDR3 region: CASSGTDRGREKLFF. The CDR3 DNA is TGTGCCAGCAGTGGAACGGACAGGGGTCGGGAAAAACTGTTTTTT.

J is TRBJ1-3 and V is TRBV7-8; no clear D gene. Germline V gene sequence: CDR1 SGHVS, CDR2 FQNEAQ. The CDR3 spans 14 residues. Trimming pared 2 bases from V and 3 bases from J, leaving 8 bases between. DNA for the CDR3: TGTGCCAGCAGCTTACGAGGCGGTGGAAACACCATATATTTT. Protein product: CASSLRGGGNTIYF. Together with reference TRBV7-8 and TRBJ1-3, the CDR3 gives the full variable domain: GAGVSQSPRYKVAKRGQDVALRCDPISGHVSLFWYQQALGQGPEFLTYFQNEAQLDKSGLPSDRFFAERPEGSVSTLKIQRTQQEDSAVYLCASSLRGGGNTIYFGEGSWLTVV.

V gene TRBV3-1 (or the pseudogene TRBV3-2) combines with J gene TRBJ1-6, with a tentative D call TRBD1 (5 bases). Per germline, CDR1 LGHDT and CDR2 YNNKEL (reference sequence). V shed 6 bases and J shed 9 bases, with 12 bases lying between them. There are 13 residues in the CDR3. The CDR3 DNA reads TGTGCCAGCAGGGAGCGCGGGACTTCACCCCTCCACTTT. Translating it yields CASRERGTSPLHF.

The chain couples TRBV29-1 to TRBJ1-2; unclear D gene. Germline CDR1 reads SQVTM; CDR2 reads ANQGSEA. The length of the CDR3 is 11 residues. The V end lost 4 bases, the J end lost 7 bases, and 10 bases lay between the germline ends. The chain's CDR3 is CSVVRGGGYTF. CDR3 nucleotide sequence: TGCAGCGTTGTTCGGGGAGGTGGCTACACCTTC.

CDR3 sequence: CASSFPGQGRATEAFF. The CDR3 DNA is TGTGCCAGCAGCTTTCCGGGACAGGGAAGAGCGACTGAAGCTTTCTTT. The chain is built from TRBV7-2 and TRBJ1-1; 9 bases fit TRBD1. Germline V gives CDR1 SGHTA, CDR2 FQGNSA. The length of the CDR3 is 16 residues. J lost 5 bases, V lost 3 bases, and 10 bases had no gene match.

This clone was observed a single time. This rearrangement joins TRBV12-5 to TRBJ1-4; a possible D gene is TRBD1 (5 bases). CDR1 and CDR2 from the germline V gene are LGHNT and FRNRAP. V was shortened by 3 bases and J by 2 bases, with 10 bases between the two germline ends. The CDR3 is 15 residues long. CDR3 nucleotide sequence: TGTGCTAGTGGTTTAGGGGACTCCACTAATGAAAAACTGTTTTTT. Translation: CASGLGDSTNEKLFF.